A single sample gave rise to the 28 T cell receptor beta chains below, sequenced in a study of shared clonotypes between healthy human individuals. Using immunoSEQ multiplex PCR, the repertoire was profiled, and TCRdb retains in-frame clones only, with some absent. The repertoire consists of approximately 810,000 clones, with almost 95% occurring once and the leading ten covering nearly 25%. The naive CD8 fraction comprised CD45RO-negative cells positively selected for CCR7 and excluded terminally differentiated effector memory CD45RA+ cells. Sequenced sample: naive CD8+ T cells sorted from blood. Receptor source: a man aged 25-45 years in good health.

The chain's CDR3 is CASSRGSGATGELFF. CDR3 coding DNA: TGCGCCAGCAGCCGGGGGTCTGGGGCCACCGGGGAGCTGTTTTTT. The rearrangement uses TRBV4-1 and TRBJ2-2, with D perhaps being TRBD1 or TRBD2 (5 bases each). V was shortened by 4 bases and J by 4 bases, with 13 bases between the two germline ends. This CDR3 is built from 15 residues. Germline V gene sequence: CDR1 MGHRA, CDR2 YSYEKL.

The chain couples TRBV7-9 to TRBJ2-2; weak D call: TRBD1 (6 bases). From germline, CDR1 is SEHNR and CDR2 FQNEAQ (reference sequence). The CDR3 is 13 residues long. The germline V and J ends were trimmed by 2 bases and 5 bases, with 6 bases remaining between them. In DNA form, the CDR3 reads TGTGCCAGCAGCTTAACAGGGACCGGGGAGCTGTTTTTT. This sequence encodes CASSLTGTGELFF.

The CDR3 region is CASSLRGNIQYF. CDR3 nucleotides: TGTGCCAGCAGTTTAAGGGGAAACATTCAGTACTTC. The chain has TRBV28 and TRBJ2-4; D possibly corresponds to TRBD1 (5 bases). V was pared by 2 bases and J by 6 bases, with 5 bases between. The CDR3 length is 12 residues. The germline CDR1 and CDR2 sequences are MDHEN and SYDVKM.

The chain joins TRBV5-8 to TRBJ2-7; D uncertain. The CDR3 loop spans 11 amino acids. Between the trimmed V and J ends, which lost 4 bases and 5 bases, there was a span of 7 bases. Germline V CDR1 and CDR2: SGHTS, YDEGEE. The CDR3 protein is CASSGPNEQYF. As DNA, the CDR3 is TGTGCCAGCAGCGGACCGAACGAGCAGTACTTC.

This sequence joins TRBV18 and TRBJ2-3, with D possibly being TRBD2 (5 bases). CDR1 and CDR2 (germline): KGHSH, LQKENI. V was clipped by 2 bases and J by 6 bases, with 12 bases between them. CDR3 length: 14 amino acids. As DNA, the CDR3 is TGTGCCAGCTCACCAAGCCCTCGCGGGGATACGCAGTATTTT. Translating it yields CASSPSPRGDTQYF.

Concerning this clone: Other nucleotide sequences from this sample produce the same CDR3. The chain combines TRBV7-9 with TRBJ2-5, with 7 bases aligning to TRBD1. The CDR3 covers 14 residues. V dropped 4 bases and J dropped 1; count of bases not matched to a gene: 3. CDR1 SEHNR and CDR2 FQNEAQ come from the germline V gene (reference sequence). Here the CDR3 reads CASSSRQGQETQYF. CDR3 bases: TGTGCCAGCAGCTCAAGACAGGGCCAAGAGACCCAGTACTTC.

This rearrangement joins TRBV30 to TRBJ1-1; D unresolved. CDR3 length: 13 amino acids. Trimming removed 0 bases at V and 2 bases at J, with 7 bases between. Germline-derived CDR1 and CDR2 are GTSNPN and SVGIG (reference sequence). This CDR3 reads CAWSVVTNTEAFF. The CDR3 DNA reads as TGTGCCTGGAGTGTCGTGACTAACACTGAAGCTTTCTTT.

The V gene is TRBV19, the J gene TRBJ1-5; D perhaps matches TRBD1 (6 bases). Trimming removed 4 bases at V and 3 bases at J, with 13 bases between. Germline loops: CDR1 LNHDA, CDR2 SQIVND (reference sequence). The length of the CDR3 is 15 residues. The CDR3 region is CASSKTGMDNQPQHF. CDR3 sequence (DNA): TGTGCCAGTAGTAAAACAGGGATGGACAATCAGCCCCAGCATTTT. Supplemented by reference TRBV19 and TRBJ1-5, the full variable domain reads DGGITQSPKYLFRKEGQNVTLSCEQNLNHDAMYWYRQDPGQGLRLIYYSQIVNDFQKGDIAEGYSVSREKKESFPLTVTSAQKNPTAFYLCASSKTGMDNQPQHFGDGTRLSIL.

V is TRBV10-2 and J is TRBJ2-1, with 10 bases fitting TRBD2. With V trimmed by 6 bases and J by 6 bases, 23 bases remained unmatched. Germline V CDR1 and CDR2: WSHSY, SAAADI. This CDR3 has 20 residues. The CDR3 nucleotides read TGCGCCAGCAGCGAAGGTCCGGGACGAAGAGCAGCGGGAGGGATCAATGAGCAGTTCTTC. This encodes CASSEGPGRRAAGGINEQFF.

J is TRBJ1-1 and V is TRBV13; TRBD1 aligns across 10 bases. This CDR3 contains 13 residues. Germline V gives CDR1 PRHDT, CDR2 FYEKMQ (reference sequence). Losses at the gene ends were 10 bases for V and 5 bases for J; bases not matched to a gene: 7. For the CDR3, the DNA is TGTGCCACGAAGACAGGGGGCGCGACTGAAGCTTTCTTT. It encodes CATKTGGATEAFF. Combining the CDR3 with reference TRBV13 and TRBJ1-1 gives the whole variable domain AAGVIQSPRHLIKEKRETATLKCYPIPRHDTVYWYQQGPGQDPQFLISFYEKMQSDKGSIPDRFSAQQFSDYHSELNMSSLELGDSALYFCATKTGGATEAFFGQGTRLTVV.

The CDR3 is CASSMLGRVNHEQFF. Here the CDR3 DNA reads TGTGCCAGTAGTATGTTGGGACGAGTTAATCATGAGCAGTTCTTC. This chain links TRBV19 with TRBJ2-1; tentatively, D is TRBD1 or TRBD2 (5 bases each). The CDR3 contains 15 residues. Germline loops: CDR1 LNHDA, CDR2 SQIVND (reference sequence). V dropped 3 bases and J dropped 8 bases, with 17 bases sitting between them.

The J gene is TRBJ2-7, the V gene TRBV11-2; TRBD2 might be the D (6 bases). The CDR3 is 18 amino acids. Trimming removed 0 bases from V and 7 bases from J, with 25 bases in between. Looked up from germline, CDR1 is SGHAT and CDR2 is FQNNGV. CDR3 DNA sequence: TGTGCCAGCAGCTTAGAGTCCAGACTAGTTGGCGGGTTAGTTGAGCAGTACTTC. This gives the protein CASSLESRLVGGLVEQYF.

Notes on this clone: Possible read error: a much larger clone is one base away. This chain connects TRBV9 to TRBJ2-3, with a tentative D call TRBD1 (5 bases). V was pared by 6 bases and J by 6 bases, with 5 bases between. Germline V gene sequence: CDR1 SGDLS, CDR2 YYNGEE. The CDR3 consists of 10 residues. This chain's CDR3 is CASKGDTQYF. In DNA form, the CDR3 reads TGTGCCAGCAAGGGGGATACGCAGTATTTT. The full variable domain, completed using reference TRBV9 and TRBJ2-3, is DSGVTQTPKHLITATGQRVTLRCSPRSGDLSVYWYQQSLDQGLQFLIQYYNGEERAKGNILERFSAQQFPDLHSELNLSSLELGDSALYFCASKGDTQYFGPGTRLTVL.

J is TRBJ2-1 and V is TRBV30, with TRBD2 matching over 11 bases. Germline V CDR1 and CDR2: GTSNPN, SVGIG (reference sequence). The trim removed 0 bases at V and 8 bases at J, leaving 3 bases unmatched. This CDR3 comprises 14 residues. The CDR3 here is CAWSVSSGRDEQFF. The CDR3 DNA sequence: TGTGCCTGGAGTGTTAGTAGCGGGAGGGATGAGCAGTTCTTC.

This clone is a singleton in its sample. This chain connects TRBV9 to TRBJ2-7, with TRBD1 as a possible D gene (6 bases). The length of the CDR3 is 16 residues. V was pared by 3 bases and J by 2 bases, with 18 bases between. Germline V gene lookup returns CDR1 SGDLS and CDR2 YYNGEE. As DNA, the CDR3 is TGTGCCAGCAGCGCTCGAGCAGGGGAGCCTACCTACGAGCAGTACTTC. Translating it yields CASSARAGEPTYEQYF.

This clone was seen once. This chain uses TRBV7-6 with TRBJ2-5; 7 nucleotides agree with TRBD1. This CDR3 comprises 15 residues. Germline loops: CDR1 SGHVS, CDR2 FNYEAQ. V lost 5 bases to trimming and J lost 5 bases; unmatched junction nucleotides: 11. CDR3 in DNA: TGTGCCAGCAGCGCTTCGACAGGGTGGTCGGAGACCCAGTACTTC. It is translated as CASSASTGWSETQYF.

The chain employs TRBV2 and TRBJ2-7; perhaps TRBD1 as D (5 bases). CDR3 length: 14 residues. The V gene's germline CDR1 is SNHLY and CDR2 FYNNEI. Trimming pared 5 bases from V and 5 bases from J, leaving 16 bases between. The CDR3 loop reads CASSKSPGPNEQYF. Written as DNA, the CDR3 is TGTGCCAGCAGTAAGTCCCCAGGGCCCAACGAGCAGTACTTC.

With respect to this clone: Other DNA sequences in the sample encode the same CDR3. The chain has TRBV7-9 and TRBJ2-2; D remains ambiguous. V was cut by 0 bases and J by 6 bases, with 2 bases left in between. The CDR3 has 12 residues. Germline CDR1 SEHNR, CDR2 FQNEAQ (reference sequence). The CDR3 DNA reads as TGTGCCAGCAGCTTAGCCCCCGGGGAGCTGTTTTTT. Its protein is CASSLAPGELFF.

V is TRBV19 and J is TRBJ2-1; weak D call: TRBD2 (5 bases). The V gene lost 9 bases and the J gene lost 0 bases, with 6 bases spanning the gap. Germline assignment: CDR1 LNHDA and CDR2 SQIVND (reference sequence). The CDR3 sequence is 12 residues long. The CDR3 loop is CASEGSYNEQFF. In nucleotides, the CDR3 is TGTGCCAGCGAGGGCTCCTACAATGAGCAGTTCTTC.

The chain carries TRBV28 and TRBJ2-7; no reliable D call. The CDR3 extends over 13 amino acids. Trimming cost V 3 bases and J 5 bases, with 11 bases left between them. Germline CDR1 reads MDHEN; CDR2 reads SYDVKM. The CDR3 bases are TGTGCCAGCAGTTTTCGGGCCCTAGACGAGCAGTACTTC. Translating gives CASSFRALDEQYF.

The CDR3 coding sequence is TGCAGCGTTGATGGGGGGTACAATGAGCAGTTCTTC. Translated, it gives CSVDGGYNEQFF. V is TRBV29-1 and J is TRBJ2-1; possibly TRBD2 for D (6 bases). From germline, CDR1 is SQVTM and CDR2 ANQGSEA. Trimming stripped 3 bases from V and 4 bases from J, with 7 bases between. This CDR3 is 12 amino acids long.

This chain connects TRBV4-1 to TRBJ2-7; possibly TRBD2 for D (5 bases). The CDR3 is made up of 11 amino acids. V lost 4 bases to trimming and J lost 4 bases, with 5 bases between them. CDR1 is MGHRA and CDR2 is YSYEKL in the germline V gene. The CDR3 here is CASSRGYEQYF. The CDR3 coding sequence is TGCGCCAGCAGCCGAGGGTACGAGCAGTACTTC.

Only one count was recorded for this clone. The CDR3 sequence is CASSETAGYEQYF. The CDR3 bases are TGTGCCAGCAGTGAGACGGCAGGCTACGAGCAGTACTTC. This chain uses TRBV2 with TRBJ2-7; D not certain. V was pared by 3 bases and J by 3 bases, with 9 bases between. The CDR3 runs to 13 residues. The germline CDR1 and CDR2 sequences are SNHLY and FYNNEI.

The chain combines TRBV6-5 with TRBJ1-4, with D tentatively TRBD1 (5 bases). V lost 0 bases and J 11 bases, leaving 10 bases between the germline ends. Germline V gives CDR1 MNHEY, CDR2 SVGAGI. The CDR3 totals 13 residues. CDR3 loop: CASSYSNGAKLFF. In DNA, the CDR3 is TGTGCCAGCAGTTACTCGAATGGGGCCAAACTGTTTTTT.

The rearrangement uses TRBV7-8 and TRBJ2-7, with a weak D call TRBD2 (5 bases). V was clipped by 3 bases and J by 0 bases, with 9 bases between them. The CDR3 spans 14 residues. Germline V gene lookup returns CDR1 SGHVS and CDR2 FQNEAQ. The CDR3 is CASSLDWNSYEQYF. DNA for the CDR3: TGTGCCAGCAGCTTGGACTGGAACTCCTACGAGCAGTACTTC. Full variable domain (rest looked up from reference TRBV7-8 and TRBJ2-7): GAGVSQSPRYKVAKRGQDVALRCDPISGHVSLFWYQQALGQGPEFLTYFQNEAQLDKSGLPSDRFFAERPEGSVSTLKIQRTQQEDSAVYLCASSLDWNSYEQYFGPGTRLTVT.

The chain links TRBV7-6 to TRBJ2-1; TRBD1 or TRBD2 may be the D gene (6 bases each). The CDR3 is 17 residues long. Germline V lookup: CDR1 SGHVS, CDR2 FNYEAQ. V was clipped by 1 base and J by 1 base, with 14 bases between them. CDR3 bases: TGTGCCAGCAGCTTAGTTAAGGGGGGTGGGTCCTACAATGAGCAGTTCTTC. It specifies CASSLVKGGGSYNEQFF.

V and J are TRBV4-1 and TRBJ2-1; no reliable D call. This CDR3 comprises 15 residues. CDR1 MGHRA and CDR2 YSYEKL come from the germline V gene. Trimming cost V 2 bases and J 3 bases, with 11 bases left between them. The CDR3 reads CASSQTGVLYNEQFF. The CDR3 nucleotides read TGCGCCAGCAGCCAAACGGGCGTCCTCTACAATGAGCAGTTCTTC.

V gene TRBV4-1 combines with J gene TRBJ2-7; perhaps TRBD2 as D (7 bases). CDR1 is MGHRA and CDR2 is YSYEKL in the germline V gene. The germline V and J ends were trimmed by 4 bases and 3 bases, with 16 bases remaining between them. The CDR3 consists of 15 residues. The CDR3 loop reads CASSPQGGSYYEQYF. DNA of the CDR3: TGCGCCAGCAGCCCACAGGGCGGGAGTTACTACGAGCAGTACTTC.